This entry lists 21 T cell receptor beta chains sequenced from one sample in a study of long-term antiretroviral therapy in people with HIV. It was version v3.0 of the immunoSEQ assay that was run at survey level. TCRdb's copy holds only in-frame clones and misses some; the assay was immunoSEQ multiplex PCR. The table has around 37,000 clones, approximately 85% seen once. Sequenced material: unsorted PBMCs, taken approximately 3.3 years after starting antiretroviral therapy. These receptor sequences come from a man younger than 30 with HIV.

The V gene is TRBV2, the J gene TRBJ1-2; a possible D gene is TRBD1 (6 bases). This CDR3 has 16 residues. V was trimmed by 7 bases and J by 0 bases, leaving 18 bases between them. Germline V lookup: CDR1 SNHLY, CDR2 FYNNEI. The CDR3 DNA is TGTGCCAGCACCCAATGGGGGTGGGGGCCTAACTATGGCTACACCTTC. This codes for CASTQWGWGPNYGYTF.

This clone has a handful of counts. V usage is TRBV19 and J usage is TRBJ2-6; unclear D gene. Trimming pared 6 bases from V and 4 bases from J, leaving 7 bases between. Germline loops: CDR1 LNHDA, CDR2 SQIVND (reference sequence). This CDR3 is built from 13 residues. The CDR3 protein is CASSLGGANVLTF. Written as DNA, the CDR3 is TGTGCCAGTAGCCTGGGAGGGGCCAACGTCCTGACTTTC. The full variable domain, with the rest looked up from reference TRBV19 and TRBJ2-6, is DGGITQSPKYLFRKEGQNVTLSCEQNLNHDAMYWYRQDPGQGLRLIYYSQIVNDFQKGDIAEGYSVSREKKESFPLTVTSAQKNPTAFYLCASSLGGANVLTFGAGSRLTVL.

The J gene is TRBJ2-1, the V gene TRBV9; maybe TRBD2 (6 bases). With 3 bases removed from V and 1 base from J, the gap between germline ends came to 8 bases. The germline V gene has CDR1 SGDLS and CDR2 YYNGEE. The CDR3 has 14 amino acids. The CDR3 spells CASSGSGSYNEQFF. The CDR3 nucleotides are TGTGCCAGCAGCGGTAGCGGTTCCTACAATGAGCAGTTCTTC.

CDR3 bases: TGTGCCAGCAAAATACGAAACACTGAAGCTTTCTTT. Its translation: CASKIRNTEAFF. This chain connects TRBV6-6 to TRBJ1-1; unclear D gene. V lost 7 bases and J 2 bases, leaving 8 bases between the germline ends. CDR1 MNHNY and CDR2 SVGAGI come from the germline V gene (reference sequence). The CDR3 runs to 12 residues.

The chain combines TRBV19 with TRBJ1-2; D possibly corresponds to TRBD1 (5 bases). From germline, CDR1 is LNHDA and CDR2 SQIVND (reference sequence). The CDR3 runs 14 residues. The V end was cut by 4 bases, the J end by 3 bases, with 12 bases between. CDR3: CASSTRGLYYGYTF. In DNA form, the CDR3 reads TGTGCCAGTAGTACTAGGGGTCTATACTATGGCTACACCTTC. Filled out from reference TRBV19 and TRBJ1-2, the complete variable domain reads DGGITQSPKYLFRKEGQNVTLSCEQNLNHDAMYWYRQDPGQGLRLIYYSQIVNDFQKGDIAEGYSVSREKKESFPLTVTSAQKNPTAFYLCASSTRGLYYGYTFGSGTRLTVV.

The V gene is TRBV2, the J gene TRBJ2-3, with TRBD2 matching over 10 bases. The CDR3 is made up of 14 amino acids. V shed 6 bases, J shed 2 bases, and the junction held 2 bases outside the gene matches. Germline CDR1 and CDR2: SNHLY and FYNNEI. CDR3 region: CASSLAGATDTQYF. CDR3 DNA: TGTGCCAGCAGCCTAGCGGGGGCCACAGATACGCAGTATTTT.

This clone was recorded once. The chain employs TRBV27 and TRBJ2-7, with 7 bases matching TRBD1. There are 16 residues in the CDR3. Per germline, CDR1 MNHEY and CDR2 SMNVEV (reference sequence). V dropped 0 bases and J dropped 1; count of bases not matched to a gene: 6. The CDR3 here is CASSLSWGQLSYEQYF. The CDR3 DNA reads TGTGCCAGCAGTTTATCGTGGGGACAGCTTTCCTACGAGCAGTACTTC.

The J gene is TRBJ2-4, the V gene TRBV11-2; D is perhaps TRBD2 (5 bases). CDR1 and CDR2 (germline): SGHAT, FQNNGV. V dropped 5 bases and J dropped 0 bases, with 11 bases sitting between them. The CDR3 contains 15 residues. The CDR3 sequence: CASSAPGIAKNIQYF. The CDR3 DNA reads TGTGCCAGCAGCGCGCCGGGGATAGCCAAAAACATTCAGTACTTC.

The chain recombines TRBV4-2 with TRBJ2-2, with TRBD2 identical over 9 bases. Germline V CDR1 and CDR2: LGHNA, YNFKEQ. V lost 0 bases and J lost 4; bases outside the gene matches: 6. CDR3 length equals 17 residues. CDR3 nucleotide sequence: TGTGCCAGCAGCCAAGATTGGAGCGGGGGGATCACCGGGGAGCTGTTTTTT. It encodes CASSQDWSGGITGELFF.

The rearrangement links TRBV27 to TRBJ1-2, with 10 nucleotides matching TRBD1. Germline assignment: CDR1 MNHEY and CDR2 SMNVEV (reference sequence). V was clipped by 4 bases and J by 2 bases; unmatched bases: 4. The CDR3 is 15 residues long. In nucleotides, the CDR3 is TGTGCCAGCAGTTCCCCGGGACAGGGGAACTATGGCTACACCTTC. Translation gives CASSSPGQGNYGYTF.

V is TRBV19 and J is TRBJ2-7; the match to TRBD2 covers 10 bases. The CDR3 sequence is 15 residues long. The V and J ends lost 3 bases and 2 bases, in that order; junction bases with no gene match: 4. Germline CDR1 reads LNHDA; CDR2 reads SQIVND (reference sequence). The CDR3 nucleotides read TGTGCCAGTAGTATGGCTAGCGGGGGACCCTACGAGCAGTACTTC. It specifies CASSMASGGPYEQYF. The full variable domain, rest sourced from reference TRBV19 and TRBJ2-7, is DGGITQSPKYLFRKEGQNVTLSCEQNLNHDAMYWYRQDPGQGLRLIYYSQIVNDFQKGDIAEGYSVSREKKESFPLTVTSAQKNPTAFYLCASSMASGGPYEQYFGPGTRLTVT.

The chain combines TRBV6-4 with TRBJ2-2, with D hard to call. Germline V lookup: CDR1 MRHNA, CDR2 SNTAGT. Trimming took 1 base from V and 7 from J, leaving 4 bases between them. The CDR3 totals 12 residues. Written as DNA, the CDR3 is TGTGCCAGCAGTGACTTAAACGGGGAGCTGTTTTTT. This translates into CASSDLNGELFF.

The genes are TRBV10-3 and TRBJ2-7; 7 positions agree with TRBD1. The CDR3 loop spans 15 amino acids. V shed 0 bases, J shed 3 bases, and the junction held 5 bases outside the gene matches. Germline-derived CDR1 and CDR2 are ENHRY and SYGVKD. CDR3 amino acids: CAISESDRENYEQYF. The CDR3, as DNA: TGTGCCATCAGTGAGTCCGACAGGGAAAACTACGAGCAGTACTTC.

This chain uses TRBV5-8 with TRBJ1-1; tentative D call: TRBD1 (5 bases). The germline gives CDR1 SGHTS, CDR2 YDEGEE. The ends were cut back, 0 bases at V and 4 bases at J, with 10 bases in the middle. CDR3 size: 14 residues. This chain's CDR3 is CASSLAGGGTEAFF. The CDR3 DNA reads as TGTGCCAGCAGCTTGGCCGGGGGTGGCACTGAAGCTTTCTTT. The variable domain in full, completed from reference TRBV5-8 and TRBJ1-1, reads EAGVTQSPTHLIKTRGQQATLRCSPISGHTSVYWYQQALGLGLQFLLWYDEGEERNRGNFPPRFSGRQFPNYSSELNVNALELEDSALYLCASSLAGGGTEAFFGQGTRLTVV.

The V gene is TRBV19, the J gene TRBJ2-5, with a tentative D call TRBD1 (6 bases). The CDR3 has 15 residues. Germline V lookup: CDR1 LNHDA, CDR2 SQIVND (reference sequence). V lost 6 bases to trimming and J lost 5 bases, with 19 bases between them. CDR3 region: CASRSNRAGGETQYF. The DNA for the CDR3 is TGTGCCAGTAGGTCCAACAGGGCAGGTGGCGAGACCCAGTACTTC. The variable domain in full, completed from reference TRBV19 and TRBJ2-5, reads DGGITQSPKYLFRKEGQNVTLSCEQNLNHDAMYWYRQDPGQGLRLIYYSQIVNDFQKGDIAEGYSVSREKKESFPLTVTSAQKNPTAFYLCASRSNRAGGETQYFGPGTRLLVL.

The chain recombines TRBV29-1 with TRBJ1-2; possibly TRBD1 for D (5 bases). Germline V gene lookup returns CDR1 SQVTM and CDR2 ANQGSEA. The CDR3 consists of 12 residues. Trimming left V 7 bases short and J 5 bases short, with 14 bases between. This CDR3 is CSAGGYGYGYTF. The DNA of the CDR3 is TGCAGCGCCGGGGGGTATGGGTATGGCTACACCTTC.

This clone came up a few times. The chain uses TRBV9 and TRBJ2-7; possibly TRBD1 or TRBD2 for D (5 bases each). Trimming removed 0 bases from V and 6 bases from J, with 19 bases in between. The germline CDR1 and CDR2 sequences are SGDLS and YYNGEE. The CDR3 covers 16 residues. The CDR3 DNA reads TGTGCCAGCAGCGTAGAGGGCGCTAGCTCCCAGGGCGAGCAGTACTTC. Translated, it gives CASSVEGASSQGEQYF.

V is TRBV7-9 and J is TRBJ1-2; 12 bases agree with TRBD1. The CDR3 totals 16 residues. Germline V gives CDR1 SEHNR, CDR2 FQNEAQ (reference sequence). Trimming cost V 7 bases and J 8 bases; bases outside gene matches: 14. This CDR3 reads CASTGTGGFTPRGYTF. The CDR3 DNA reads as TGTGCCAGCACCGGGACAGGGGGCTTTACGCCAAGGGGCTACACCTTC.

The chain has TRBV18 and TRBJ1-5, with 7 bases lining up with TRBD1. There are 14 residues in the CDR3. Germline assignment: CDR1 KGHSH and CDR2 LQKENI. V shed 3 bases and J 1 base; nucleotides not matched to a gene: 0. CDR3 nucleotides: TGTGCCAGCTCACCGGGACAGAGCAATCAGCCCCAGCATTTT. Protein: CASSPGQSNQPQHF.

This clone appeared a single time. V is TRBV28 and J is TRBJ2-2, with TRBD2 matching 13 bases. Trimming cost V 6 bases and J 7 bases; bases outside gene matches: 2. CDR1 is MDHEN and CDR2 is SYDVKM in the germline V gene. This CDR3 has 14 amino acids. CDR3 sequence: CASSRLAGGGELFF. In nucleotides, the CDR3 is TGTGCCAGCAGCCGACTAGCGGGAGGCGGGGAGCTGTTTTTT.

CDR3 in DNA: TGTGCCAGCAGCCAAGGACTAGCGGGTCTCAGCGAGCAGTACTTC. The encoded protein is CASSQGLAGLSEQYF. This chain joins TRBV7-2 and TRBJ2-7; 11 positions agree with TRBD2. The CDR3 contains 15 residues. V lost 5 bases, J lost 6 bases, and 9 bases stayed unmatched. The germline gives CDR1 SGHTA, CDR2 FQGNSA.